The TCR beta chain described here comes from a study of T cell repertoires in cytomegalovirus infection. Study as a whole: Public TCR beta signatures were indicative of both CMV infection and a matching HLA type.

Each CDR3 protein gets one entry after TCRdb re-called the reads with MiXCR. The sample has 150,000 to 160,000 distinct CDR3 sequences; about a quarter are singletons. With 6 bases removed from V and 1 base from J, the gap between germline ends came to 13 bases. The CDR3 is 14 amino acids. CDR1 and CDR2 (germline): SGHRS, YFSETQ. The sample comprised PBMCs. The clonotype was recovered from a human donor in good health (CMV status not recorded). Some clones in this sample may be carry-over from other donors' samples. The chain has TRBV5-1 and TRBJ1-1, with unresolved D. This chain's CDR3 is CASKPVGENTEAFF. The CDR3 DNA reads TGCGCCAGCAAGCCGGTTGGCGAGAACACTGAAGCTTTCTTT.